The clone carrying this T cell receptor (beta chain) was detected a few times. These data come from a study of regulatory T cells in long-lasting Graves disease. According to the study, TCR beta libraries were built with iRepertoire HTBI primers and CDR3-region Arm-PCR. MiXCR, applied by TCRdb to the multiplex PCR reads, yields one record per CDR3 protein. The sample has about 290,000 distinct CDR3 sequences, around 23% seen once. The CDR3 runs to 10 residues. V was trimmed by 1 base and J by 6 bases, leaving 3 bases between them. Germline V gives CDR1 SQVTM, CDR2 ANQGSEA. As to time point: persistent/refractory GD, antithyroid drugs over 5 years with positive TRAb. Making the TCR library involved RNA that had been extracted from PBMCs.

This chain uses TRBV29-1 with TRBJ1-2; D is undetermined. The TCR comes from a female donor with Graves disease. The sample consisted of peripheral blood mononuclear cells (PBMCs), taken when the disease was refractory, from a patient treated with antithyroid drugs. The CDR3 region has the DNA TGCAGCGTTGAAGCGAATGGCTACACCTTC. Its protein is CSVEANGYTF.